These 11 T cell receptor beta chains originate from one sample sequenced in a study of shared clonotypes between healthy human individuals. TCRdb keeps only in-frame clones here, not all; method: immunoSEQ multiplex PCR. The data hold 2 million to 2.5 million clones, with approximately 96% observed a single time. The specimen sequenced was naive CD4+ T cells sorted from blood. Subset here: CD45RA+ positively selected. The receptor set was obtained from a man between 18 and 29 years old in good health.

The CDR3 reads CASNSGGSTDTQYF. The CDR3 nucleotides are TGCGCCAGTAACAGCGGGGGGAGCACAGATACGCAGTATTTT. V gene TRBV5-1 combines with J gene TRBJ2-3; 9 positions agree with TRBD2. Trimming took 8 bases from V and 0 from J; bases not matched to a gene: 4. Germline assignment: CDR1 SGHRS and CDR2 YFSETQ. This CDR3 contains 14 residues.

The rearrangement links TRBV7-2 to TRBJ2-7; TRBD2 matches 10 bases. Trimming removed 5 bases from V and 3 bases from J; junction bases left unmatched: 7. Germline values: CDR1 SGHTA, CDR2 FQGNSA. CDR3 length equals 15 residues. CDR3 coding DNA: TGTGCCAGCAGCCTTAGCGGGGGGCCCTTCTACGAGCAGTACTTC. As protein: CASSLSGGPFYEQYF.

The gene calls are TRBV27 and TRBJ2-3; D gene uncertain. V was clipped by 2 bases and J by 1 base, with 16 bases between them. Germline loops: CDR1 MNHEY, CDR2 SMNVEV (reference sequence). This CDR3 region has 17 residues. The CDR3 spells CASSLRAERLGTDTQYF. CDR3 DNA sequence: TGTGCCAGCAGTTTACGGGCCGAAAGGTTGGGCACAGATACGCAGTATTTT.

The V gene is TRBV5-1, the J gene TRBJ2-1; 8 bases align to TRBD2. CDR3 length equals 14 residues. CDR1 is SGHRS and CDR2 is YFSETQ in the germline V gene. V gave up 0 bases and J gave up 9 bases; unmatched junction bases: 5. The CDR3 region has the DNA TGCGCCAGCAGCTTGGGTGGGACTAGTATTGAGCAGTTCTTC. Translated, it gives CASSLGGTSIEQFF.

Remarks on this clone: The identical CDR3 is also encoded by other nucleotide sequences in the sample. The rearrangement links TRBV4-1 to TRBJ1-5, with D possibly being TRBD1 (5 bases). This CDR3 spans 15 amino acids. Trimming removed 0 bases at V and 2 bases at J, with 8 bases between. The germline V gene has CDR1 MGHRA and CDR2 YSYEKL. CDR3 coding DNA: TGCGCCAGCAGCCAAGATGGGGGGGGCAATCAGCCCCAGCATTTT. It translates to CASSQDGGGNQPQHF.

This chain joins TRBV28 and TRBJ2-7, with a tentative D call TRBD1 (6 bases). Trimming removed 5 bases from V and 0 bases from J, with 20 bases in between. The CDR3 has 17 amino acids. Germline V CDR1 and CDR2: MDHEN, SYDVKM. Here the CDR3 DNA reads TGTGCCAGCAGTCTACCTCTGGGGGCGGTGAGCTCCTACGAGCAGTACTTC. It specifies CASSLPLGAVSSYEQYF. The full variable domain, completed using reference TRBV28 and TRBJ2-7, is DVKVTQSSRYLVKRTGEKVFLECVQDMDHENMFWYRQDPGLGLRLIYFSYDVKMKEKGDIPEGYSVSREKKERFSLILESASTNQTSMYLCASSLPLGAVSSYEQYFGPGTRLTVT.

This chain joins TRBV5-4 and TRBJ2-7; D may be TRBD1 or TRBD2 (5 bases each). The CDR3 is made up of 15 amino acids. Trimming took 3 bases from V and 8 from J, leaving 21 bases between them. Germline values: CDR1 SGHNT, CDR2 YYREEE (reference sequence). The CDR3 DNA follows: TGTGCCAGCAGCTCCGGGGCTGAAGCGGTTACGAAGCAGTACTTC. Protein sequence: CASSSGAEAVTKQYF.

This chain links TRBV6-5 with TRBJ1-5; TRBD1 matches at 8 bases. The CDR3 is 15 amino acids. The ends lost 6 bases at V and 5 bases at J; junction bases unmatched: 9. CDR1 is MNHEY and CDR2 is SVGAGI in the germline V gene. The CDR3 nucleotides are TGTGCCAGCAGCTCAGGGGGCGCGGGGGATCAGCCCCAGCATTTT. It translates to CASSSGGAGDQPQHF.

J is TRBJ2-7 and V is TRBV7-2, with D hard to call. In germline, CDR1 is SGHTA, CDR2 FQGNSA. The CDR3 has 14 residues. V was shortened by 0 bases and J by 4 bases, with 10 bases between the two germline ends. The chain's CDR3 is CASSLAAPTYEQYF. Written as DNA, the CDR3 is TGTGCCAGCAGCTTAGCCGCCCCTACTTACGAGCAGTACTTC.

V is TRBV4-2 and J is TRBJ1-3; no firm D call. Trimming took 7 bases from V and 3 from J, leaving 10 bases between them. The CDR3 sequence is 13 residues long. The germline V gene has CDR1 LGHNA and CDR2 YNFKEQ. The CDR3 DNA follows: TGTGCCAGCACCCTAGAGGTTGGAAACACCATATATTTT. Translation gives CASTLEVGNTIYF.

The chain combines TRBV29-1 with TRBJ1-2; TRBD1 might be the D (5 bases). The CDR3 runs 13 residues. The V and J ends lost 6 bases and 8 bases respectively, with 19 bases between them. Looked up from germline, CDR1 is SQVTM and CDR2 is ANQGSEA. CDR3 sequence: CSVVGDPQPGYTF. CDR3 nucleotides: TGCAGCGTCGTAGGGGATCCGCAGCCGGGCTACACCTTC.